The present TCR beta chain was sequenced within a study of OX40 agonist ivuxolimab in advanced cancers. Study background: Those treated in dose escalation had hepatocellular carcinoma, melanoma, renal cell cancer or head and neck cancer. Of mixed ages from about 20 to 80 and averaging roughly 64 years, the group was approximately 84% male. Study conclusions and caveats: Clonal expansion was seen in CD4+ and CD8+ blood T cells by week 6 at 0.1 to 3.0 mg/kg.

A word on this clone: Its antigen is as yet unknown.

Germline V gene data show CDR1 as SGHTA and CDR2 as FQGNSA. V was cut by 4 bases and J by 0 bases, with 11 bases left in between. The CDR3 spans 15 residues. The data were produced by immunoSEQ multiplex PCR, yet TCRdb's version contains in-frame clones alone and is incomplete. The sample lists under 85,000 clones; approximately 90% were seen once. This material consisted of CD4+ or CD8+ T cells sorted from blood, taken in a trial of the OX40 agonist ivuxolimab. The rearrangement links TRBV7-2 to TRBJ2-3; D remains ambiguous. This receptor was obtained from an adult with an advanced solid tumor such as melanoma, head and neck, liver or kidney cancer. The CDR3 here is CASSSRGTSTDTQYF. CDR3 bases: TGTGCCAGCAGCTCCCGCGGAACTAGCACAGATACGCAGTATTTT.